This is a list of T cell receptor beta chains from one sample in a study of cytomegalovirus exposure and HLA in healthy donors. Only in-frame clones appear in the TCRdb table, and some are missing; sequencing was by immunoSEQ multiplex PCR. The data hold 200,000 to 250,000 clones, with 65% to 85% observed a single time. Sample: PBMCs. These receptors were obtained from a boy aged 2 to 9 in good health and CMV-seronegative. The CDR3 runs from the conserved cysteine through the conserved F or W. A D gene is named only where the DNA matches it firmly. Clone sizes are given selectively: once, few, many, or a class where the clone is expanded.

clone_size j_call d_call v_call cdr3_nt cdr3_aa
- TRBJ2-7 TRBD2 TRBV5-1 TGCGCCAGCAGCTCCCTCGGACTAGCGGGAGGGGGCTTCGAGCAGTACTTC CASSSLGLAGGGFEQYF
- TRBJ1-5 - TRBV14 TGTGCCAGCAGCCCGCGACAGGACAATCAGCCCCAGCATTTT CASSPRQDNQPQHF
- TRBJ2-3 - TRBV5-1 TGCGCCAGCAGCTTTCAGGGATCTGACACAGATACGCAGTATTTT CASSFQGSDTDTQYF
- TRBJ2-5 - TRBV5-5 TGTGCCAGCAGCTTTCTCAGGGGTGGAGTGAAGATAGAGACCCAGTACTTC CASSFLRGGVKIETQYF
- TRBJ1-4 TRBD1 TRBV6-6 TGTGCCAGCAGAAGGACAGGGGGTTTATCTAATGAAAAACTGTTTTTT CASRRTGGLSNEKLFF
few TRBJ1-1 - TRBV6-6 TGTGCCAGCAGTCTCCAGATGAACACTGAAGCTTTCTTT CASSLQMNTEAFF
- TRBJ1-1 TRBD1 TRBV6-1 TGTGCCAGCACCTTGGGACAGGGATCGGGCACTGAAGCTTTCTTT CASTLGQGSGTEAFF
- TRBJ1-2 TRBD1 TRBV6-5 TGTGCCAGCAGTCCGACAGGGGGCGCGAATGGCTACACCTTC CASSPTGGANGYTF
- TRBJ1-2 TRBD1 TRBV5-6 TGTGCCAGCAGCTCGGACAGGCGCGACTATGGCTACACCTTC CASSSDRRDYGYTF
- TRBJ2-5 TRBD2 TRBV9 TGTGCCAGCAGCTATCGTAGCGGGGGGGCCGGAGAGACCCAGTACTTC CASSYRSGGAGETQYF
once TRBJ2-7 TRBD1 TRBV25-1 TGTGCCAGCAGTGGGGACAGCACCTACGAGCAGTACTTC CASSGDSTYEQYF
- TRBJ2-1 - TRBV11-2 TGTGCCAGCAGCTTAGATCTTGGTAGCGGAGACAATGAGCAGTTCTTC CASSLDLGSGDNEQFF
- TRBJ2-7 TRBD1 TRBV27 TGTGCCAGCAGTCTTAATCTGGGACAGGATAGCTACGAGCAGTACTTC CASSLNLGQDSYEQYF
- TRBJ2-1 TRBD2 TRBV7-3 TGTGCCAGCAGCTTAGGGACTAGAACCTACAATGAGCAGTTCTTC CASSLGTRTYNEQFF
- TRBJ2-5 TRBD1 TRBV14 TGTGCCAGCAGCCACCTAGGGGGCAGGGAGACCCAGTACTTC CASSHLGGRETQYF
- TRBJ2-1 TRBD1 TRBV7-6 TGTGCCAGCAGGCGTGACAGGGAAAGCTACAATGAGCAGTTCTTC CASRRDRESYNEQFF
- TRBJ2-1 TRBD2 TRBV19 TGTGCCAGTAGTGATAGCGGGGGGCCGGTGGGAACCAATGAGCAGTTCTTC CASSDSGGPVGTNEQFF
- TRBJ2-7 TRBD2 TRBV4-2 TGTGCCAGCAGCCAGGAGCCGGGACTAGCGGGCGAGCAGTACTTC CASSQEPGLAGEQYF
- TRBJ2-7 TRBD1 TRBV11-2 TGTGCCAGCAGCTTAGTCGGACAGGGGAGCGACGAGCAGTACTTC CASSLVGQGSDEQYF
- TRBJ2-3 TRBD2 TRBV2 TGTGCCAGCACCCTCGGACTAGCGGGAATAGATACGCAGTATTTT CASTLGLAGIDTQYF
few TRBJ2-2 TRBD1 TRBV27 TGTGCCAGCAGACACCAGGCCGGGACAGGGGGAACCGGGGAGCTGTTTTTT CASRHQAGTGGTGELFF
- TRBJ1-1 - TRBV9 TGTGCCAGCGCCTCGTTGCGGGACACTGAAGCTTTCTTT CASASLRDTEAFF
- TRBJ2-7 - TRBV11-2 TGTGCCAGCAGCTTAAGTCAGGGGAGCTCCTACGAGCAGTACTTC CASSLSQGSSYEQYF
- TRBJ2-1 - TRBV7-2 TGTGCCAGCAGCTTACGGCTAGCAGGGACTTACAATGAGCAGTTCTTC CASSLRLAGTYNEQFF
- TRBJ2-5 TRBD2 TRBV19 TGTGCCAGTAGTAGGGGATGGAGCGGGGGCGAGACCCAGTACTTC CASSRGWSGGETQYF